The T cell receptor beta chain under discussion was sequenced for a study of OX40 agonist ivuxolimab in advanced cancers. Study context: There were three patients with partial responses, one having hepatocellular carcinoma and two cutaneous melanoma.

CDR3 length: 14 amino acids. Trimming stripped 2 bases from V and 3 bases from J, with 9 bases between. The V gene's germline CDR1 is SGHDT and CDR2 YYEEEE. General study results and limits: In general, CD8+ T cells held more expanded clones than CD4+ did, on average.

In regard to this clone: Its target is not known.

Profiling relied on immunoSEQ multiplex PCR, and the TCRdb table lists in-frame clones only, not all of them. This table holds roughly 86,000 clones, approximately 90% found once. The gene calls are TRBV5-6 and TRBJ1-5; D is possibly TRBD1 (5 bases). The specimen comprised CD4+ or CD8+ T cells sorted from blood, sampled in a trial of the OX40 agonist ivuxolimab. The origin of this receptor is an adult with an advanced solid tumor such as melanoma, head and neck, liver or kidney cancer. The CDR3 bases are TGTGCCAGCAGCTTCGGGGGACTCAATCAGCCCCAGCATTTT. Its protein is CASSFGGLNQPQHF.